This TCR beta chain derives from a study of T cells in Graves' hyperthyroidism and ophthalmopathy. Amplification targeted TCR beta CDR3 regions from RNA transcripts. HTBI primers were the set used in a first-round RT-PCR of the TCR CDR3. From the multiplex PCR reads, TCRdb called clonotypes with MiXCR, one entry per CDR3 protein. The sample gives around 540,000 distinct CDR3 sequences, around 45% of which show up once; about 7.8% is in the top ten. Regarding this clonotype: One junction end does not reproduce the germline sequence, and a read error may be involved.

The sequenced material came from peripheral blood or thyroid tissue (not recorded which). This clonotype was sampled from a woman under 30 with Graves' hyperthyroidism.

CDR3 sequence reads: CASSSRGHTGELFF. In nucleotides, the CDR3 is TGTGCCAGCAGCTCTCGCGGTCACACTGGGGAGCTGTTTTTT. V gene TRBV7-6 combines with J gene TRBJ2-2, with D unclear. This CDR3 has 14 amino acids. From germline, CDR1 is SGHVS and CDR2 FNYEAQ.